One sample yielded the 10 T cell receptor beta chains listed below, sequenced in a study of technical replicates of blood from a few donors. The table came from immunoSEQ multiplex PCR; TCRdb's copy has only in-frame clones and leaves some out. Found here are about 75,000 clones, around 97% of them singletons; the top ten hold about 0.27%. Material for sequencing was T cells isolated from PBMCs. The receptors originated from a human donor in good health.

The chain is built from TRBV7-2 and TRBJ2-5; D is unresolved. This CDR3 contains 13 residues. From germline, CDR1 is SGHTA and CDR2 FQGNSA. V was pared by 1 base and J by 5 bases, with 8 bases between. CDR3 nucleotides: TGTGCCAGCAGCTTAGGCCATCGGGAGACCCAGTACTTC. Residues: CASSLGHRETQYF.

This chain links TRBV28 with TRBJ2-5; the D is unclear. Trimming took off 6 bases at V and 2 bases at J, with 7 bases between the two ends. Germline V lookup: CDR1 MDHEN, CDR2 SYDVKM. The length of the CDR3 is 12 residues. The CDR3 DNA follows: TGTGCCAGCAGAGAGTTTCAAGAGACCCAGTACTTC. This translates into CASREFQETQYF. The full variable domain, in which reference TRBV28 and TRBJ2-5 provide the parts outside the CDR3, is DVKVTQSSRYLVKRTGEKVFLECVQDMDHENMFWYRQDPGLGLRLIYFSYDVKMKEKGDIPEGYSVSREKKERFSLILESASTNQTSMYLCASREFQETQYFGPGTRLLVL.

This chain joins TRBV5-6 and TRBJ1-2; weak D call: TRBD1 (5 bases). Deletions cut 4 bases from V and 3 bases from J, with 10 bases between. This CDR3 has 13 amino acids. The germline V gene has CDR1 SGHDT and CDR2 YYEEEE. The chain's CDR3 is CASSQGGDYGYTF. In DNA form, the CDR3 reads TGTGCCAGCAGCCAAGGAGGGGACTATGGCTACACCTTC. The whole variable domain, remainder taken from reference TRBV5-6 and TRBJ1-2, is DAGVTQSPTHLIKTRGQQVTLRCSPKSGHDTVSWYQQALGQGPQFIFQYYEEEERQRGNFPDRFSGHQFPNYSSELNVNALLLGDSALYLCASSQGGDYGYTFGSGTRLTVV.

This clone was recorded only once. J is TRBJ2-2 and V is TRBV10-3; 10 nucleotides line up with TRBD2. The CDR3 is made up of 17 amino acids. After removal of 6 bases from V and 2 bases from J, the junction contained 9 bases not matched to a gene. The germline V gene has CDR1 ENHRY and CDR2 SYGVKD. CDR3 nucleotides: TGTGCCATCAGGAGGCCAACTAGCGGGGAAAACACCGGGGAGCTGTTTTTT. It encodes CAIRRPTSGENTGELFF.

The chain recombines TRBV2 with TRBJ2-7, with D hard to call. The V and J ends lost 2 bases and 3 bases respectively, with 11 bases between them. Germline lookup yields CDR1 SNHLY and CDR2 FYNNEI. The CDR3 runs to 14 residues. The CDR3 DNA reads TGTGCCAGCAGTGAAATCATGACTGGCTACGAGCAGTACTTC. Translation gives CASSEIMTGYEQYF.

The chain recombines TRBV12-5 with TRBJ2-7; TRBD2 aligns across 8 bases. CDR1 and CDR2 from the germline V gene are LGHNT and FRNRAP. The CDR3 runs 17 residues. J lost 0 bases, V lost 5 bases, and 12 bases had no gene match. The CDR3 sequence is CASGTSFSGGFSYEQYF. CDR3 bases: TGTGCTAGTGGTACATCCTTTTCGGGAGGGTTCTCCTACGAGCAGTACTTC.

The gene calls are TRBV5-1 and TRBJ2-1; 13 nucleotides agree with TRBD2. With 4 bases clipped from V and 9 bases from J, the junction kept 13 bases outside the gene matches. CDR1 and CDR2 (germline): SGHRS, YFSETQ. CDR3 length: 17 residues. CDR3 protein: CASSPMTGTSGTGEQFF. The CDR3 nucleotides are TGCGCCAGCAGCCCGATGACCGGGACTAGCGGGACGGGTGAGCAGTTCTTC.

This clone appeared once. In DNA, the CDR3 is TGTGCCAGCAGTGGCTCCGGGACTAGCGCCTACAATGAGCAGTTCTTC. It encodes CASSGSGTSAYNEQFF. This chain joins TRBV25-1 and TRBJ2-1; 10 bases map to TRBD2. J gave up 2 bases and V 4 bases, and 5 bases lay outside the gene matches. The CDR3 spans 16 residues. Germline V gene data show CDR1 as MGHDK and CDR2 as SYGVNS.

The rearrangement links TRBV5-6 to TRBJ2-7, with D possibly being TRBD2 (5 bases). V lost 0 bases to trimming and J lost 2 bases, with 9 bases between them. The CDR3 contains 14 residues. Germline V gene data show CDR1 as SGHDT and CDR2 as YYEEEE. The CDR3 DNA reads TGTGCCAGCAGCTTGGGGGAGAGGGCCTACGAGCAGTACTTC. This gives the protein CASSLGERAYEQYF.

The V and J genes are TRBV30 and TRBJ1-5; D is perhaps TRBD1 (5 bases). The ends were cut back, 4 bases at V and 0 bases at J, with 7 bases in the middle. This CDR3 spans 13 amino acids. CDR1 and CDR2 (germline): GTSNPN, SVGIG (reference sequence). Here the CDR3 DNA reads TGTGCCTGGACCGACAGTAGCAATCAGCCCCAGCATTTT. It encodes CAWTDSSNQPQHF.